A selection of T cell receptor beta chains follows, all from one sample in a study of control samples from healthy donors and cancer patients. The table came from immunoSEQ multiplex PCR; TCRdb's copy has only in-frame clones and leaves some out. The sample lists some 130,000 clones; roughly 86% were seen once. The sequenced sample was PBMCs. Source of these receptors: a man aged 50 or older with head and neck cancer. CDR3s include the opening cysteine and the closing phenylalanine or tryptophan. Each record gives: CDR3 protein, V gene.

cdr3_aa: CATSDRGTGVHVAYNEQFF
v_call: TRBV24-1

cdr3_aa: CASSHQGIYGYTF
v_call: TRBV6-2/TRBV6-3

cdr3_aa: CASSPQSAYEQYF
v_call: TRBV7-9

cdr3_aa: CASSPMTGRGVEQFF
v_call: TRBV3-1/TRBV3-2

cdr3_aa: CASSSLRTGLNTQYF
v_call: TRBV27

cdr3_aa: CASSGTAYAGYTF
v_call: TRBV2

cdr3_aa: CAISEGGTGGDGYTF
v_call: TRBV10-3

cdr3_aa: CASSELISNQPQHF
v_call: TRBV6-1

cdr3_aa: CASSFGTGGRETQYF
v_call: TRBV28

cdr3_aa: CASSTTGGGQPQHF
v_call: TRBV3-1/TRBV3-2

cdr3_aa: CASSLGLGKTQYF
v_call: TRBV13

cdr3_aa: CASSWSGAGELFF
v_call: TRBV19

cdr3_aa: CASNLARGAYEQYF
v_call: TRBV5-8

cdr3_aa: CASTGQRRTGELFF
v_call: TRBV6-5

cdr3_aa: CASSSDRGRPGELFF
v_call: TRBV7-9

cdr3_aa: CASSLGQGGSPLHF
v_call: TRBV7-9

cdr3_aa: CASSLFGGSTDTQYF
v_call: TRBV28

cdr3_aa: CASLRVREQYF
v_call: TRBV2

cdr3_aa: CASSPLTSGANEAFF
v_call: TRBV14

cdr3_aa: CATQEGLNTEAFF
v_call: TRBV27

cdr3_aa: CASSSGQGGKLFF
v_call: TRBV28

cdr3_aa: CASSIGRSSYNEQFF
v_call: TRBV19

cdr3_aa: CASSLSGTLNTEAFF
v_call: TRBV27

cdr3_aa: CASSIRSGYGNTIYF
v_call: TRBV19

cdr3_aa: CASSSNTEAFF
v_call: TRBV7-9

cdr3_aa: CASSSSPGQGVPGANVLTF
v_call: TRBV11-2

cdr3_aa: CAISEPTTYNEQFF
v_call: TRBV10-3

cdr3_aa: CASSLRTGGTGELFF
v_call: TRBV18

cdr3_aa: CASSRLEGGNIQYF
v_call: TRBV3-1/TRBV3-2

cdr3_aa: CASSYGTGEKLFF
v_call: TRBV6-6

cdr3_aa: CASSEGQGPGNQPQHF
v_call: TRBV6-1

cdr3_aa: CASSSWTVNTEAFF
v_call: TRBV27

cdr3_aa: CSVGWELGNTIYF
v_call: TRBV29-1

cdr3_aa: CASSPGPGGPRGQPQHF
v_call: TRBV4-1

cdr3_aa: CASSLRAGLGEQYF
v_call: TRBV7-2

cdr3_aa: CASSLAGAPYEQYF
v_call: TRBV5-5

cdr3_aa: CASSEGQGRMQPQHF
v_call: TRBV7-6

cdr3_aa: CASSHGQAGNTIYF
v_call: TRBV11-1

cdr3_aa: CASSSGTSGGSYNEQFF
v_call: TRBV5-6

cdr3_aa: CASSPPGQGGGTEAFF
v_call: TRBV18

cdr3_aa: CASSLGGLAGTYNEQFF
v_call: TRBV5-4

cdr3_aa: CASRRQGGSPLHF
v_call: TRBV27